This is a list of T cell receptor beta chains from one sample in a study of long-term antiretroviral therapy in people with HIV. Measured with immunoSEQ multiplex PCR; TCRdb has only the in-frame clones, and not every one. The table lists about 21,000 clones, around 84% of them singletons, with 3% to 3.5% in the top ten. The sample here was unsorted PBMCs, taken 1.9 years after starting antiretroviral therapy. Receptors were obtained from a woman aged 45-65 years with HIV. The CDR3 runs from the conserved cysteine through the conserved F or W.

J gene: TRBJ2-3; V gene: TRBV7-8; CDR3 protein: CASSYPGSSGSTDTQYF
J gene: TRBJ1-1; V gene: TRBV7-9; CDR3 protein: CASRGREGMNTEAFF
J gene: TRBJ1-4; V gene: TRBV9; CDR3 protein: CASSAGLQATNEKLFF
J gene: TRBJ2-2; V gene: TRBV4-3; CDR3 protein: CASSQEFGGVGTGELFF
J gene: TRBJ2-1; V gene: TRBV7-9; CDR3 protein: CASSLVGNEQFF
J gene: TRBJ1-4; V gene: TRBV18; CDR3 protein: CASSPSDEKLFF
J gene: TRBJ1-1; V gene: TRBV28; CDR3 protein: CASSQRRGTEAFF
J gene: TRBJ2-7; V gene: TRBV7-9; CDR3 protein: CASGGGDLKYEQYF
J gene: TRBJ2-1; V gene: TRBV4-2; CDR3 protein: CASSPSEGGTYNEQFF
J gene: TRBJ2-7; V gene: TRBV27; CDR3 protein: CASSHGQGVPHLYEQYF
J gene: TRBJ2-2; V gene: TRBV5-1; CDR3 protein: CASSPGSSGELFF
J gene: TRBJ1-1; V gene: TRBV4-1; CDR3 protein: CASSQSGTGLNTEAFF
J gene: TRBJ1-6; V gene: TRBV6-6; CDR3 protein: CASSYGNNSPLHF
J gene: TRBJ1-3; V gene: TRBV30; CDR3 protein: CAWRQGDTIYF
J gene: TRBJ2-7; V gene: TRBV9; CDR3 protein: CASSVDWISEGEQYF
J gene: TRBJ2-3; V gene: TRBV7-2; CDR3 protein: CASSRSPSDTQYF
J gene: TRBJ1-1; V gene: TRBV5-6; CDR3 protein: CASRDRYRGGTEAFF
J gene: TRBJ1-6; V gene: TRBV10-1; CDR3 protein: CASSGQAGSPLHF
J gene: TRBJ1-2; V gene: TRBV30; CDR3 protein: CAWSQFRGRGNYGYTF
J gene: TRBJ2-1; V gene: TRBV5-1; CDR3 protein: CASSLATTSAYNEQFF
J gene: TRBJ2-5; V gene: TRBV29-1; CDR3 protein: CSVEVGGVETQYF
J gene: TRBJ1-5; V gene: TRBV4-1; CDR3 protein: CASSLEDRGGNQPQHF
J gene: TRBJ2-1; V gene: TRBV7-2; CDR3 protein: CASSPGTHNEQFF
J gene: TRBJ1-2; V gene: TRBV20-1; CDR3 protein: CSARTPSGYTF
J gene: TRBJ2-5; V gene: TRBV14; CDR3 protein: CASSRDRNQETQYF
J gene: TRBJ2-5; V gene: TRBV6-5; CDR3 protein: CASSYSRRASTETQYF
J gene: TRBJ2-7; V gene: TRBV19; CDR3 protein: CASSGSGGEQYF
J gene: TRBJ2-3; V gene: TRBV7-9; CDR3 protein: CASSPPRGRADTQYF
J gene: TRBJ2-7; V gene: TRBV4-1; CDR3 protein: CASSQVFRTSGGVRYEQYF
J gene: TRBJ1-4; V gene: TRBV2; CDR3 protein: CASSGGQGRNEKLFF
J gene: TRBJ1-1; V gene: TRBV5-6; CDR3 protein: CASNYLESFDTEAFF
J gene: TRBJ2-1; V gene: TRBV5-1; CDR3 protein: CASSLGLAGGWDNEQFF
J gene: TRBJ2-1; V gene: TRBV6-5; CDR3 protein: CASSYSRNEQFF
J gene: TRBJ2-1; V gene: TRBV27; CDR3 protein: CASKIQVSYNEQFF
J gene: TRBJ1-1; V gene: TRBV4-1; CDR3 protein: CASSQERGEAFF
J gene: TRBJ2-7; V gene: TRBV5-5; CDR3 protein: CASSLSGIYEQYF
J gene: TRBJ2-2; V gene: TRBV27; CDR3 protein: CASSPPRDTGELFF
J gene: TRBJ2-1; V gene: TRBV19; CDR3 protein: CASSAGTGVLNEQFF
J gene: TRBJ1-4; V gene: TRBV7-8; CDR3 protein: CASSLSDTGGNEKLFF
J gene: TRBJ1-3; V gene: TRBV9; CDR3 protein: CASSVAFQVSSGNTIYF
J gene: TRBJ1-1; V gene: TRBV5-1; CDR3 protein: CASSLNSLNTEAFF
J gene: TRBJ1-2; V gene: TRBV30; CDR3 protein: CAWSVRRNYGYTF